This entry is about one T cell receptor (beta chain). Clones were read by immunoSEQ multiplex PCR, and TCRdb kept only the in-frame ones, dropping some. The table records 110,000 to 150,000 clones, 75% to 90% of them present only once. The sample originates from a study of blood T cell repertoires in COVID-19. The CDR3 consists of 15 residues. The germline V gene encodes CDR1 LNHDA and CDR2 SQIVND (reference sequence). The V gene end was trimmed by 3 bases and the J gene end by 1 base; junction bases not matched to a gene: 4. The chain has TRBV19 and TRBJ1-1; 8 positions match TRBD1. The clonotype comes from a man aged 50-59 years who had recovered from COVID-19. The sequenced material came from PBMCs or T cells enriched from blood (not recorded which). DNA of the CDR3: TGTGCCAGTAGTATCCAGGGGGCCCCGAACACTGAAGCTTTCTTT. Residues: CASSIQGAPNTEAFF.